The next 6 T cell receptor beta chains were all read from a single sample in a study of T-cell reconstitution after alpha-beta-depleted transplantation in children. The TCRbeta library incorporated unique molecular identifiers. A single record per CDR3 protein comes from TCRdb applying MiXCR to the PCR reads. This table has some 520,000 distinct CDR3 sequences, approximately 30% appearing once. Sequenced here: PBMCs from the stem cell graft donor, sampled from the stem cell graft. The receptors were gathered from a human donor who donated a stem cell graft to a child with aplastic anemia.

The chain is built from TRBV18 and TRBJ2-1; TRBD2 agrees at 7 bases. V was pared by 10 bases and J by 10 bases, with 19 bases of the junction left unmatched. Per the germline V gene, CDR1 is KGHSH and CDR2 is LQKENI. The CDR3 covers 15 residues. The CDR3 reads CATRLDGGSMKEQFF. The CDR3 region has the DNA TGTGCCACACGGCTAGACGGCGGGAGTATGAAGGAGCAGTTCTTC.

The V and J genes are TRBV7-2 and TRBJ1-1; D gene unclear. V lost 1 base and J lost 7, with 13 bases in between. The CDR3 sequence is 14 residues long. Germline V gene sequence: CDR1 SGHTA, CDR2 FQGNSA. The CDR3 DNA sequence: TGTGCCAGCAGCTTAGAAGGGTGGTCGGGTGAAGCTTTCTTT. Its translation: CASSLEGWSGEAFF.

The CDR3 coding sequence is TGTGCCAGCAGCTGGGGGACAGAAACTCTTTCACCCCTCCACTTT. It encodes CASSWGTETLSPLHF. J is TRBJ1-6 and V is TRBV7-9; 7 bases map to TRBD1. CDR1 SEHNR and CDR2 FQNEAQ come from the germline V gene (reference sequence). The CDR3 totals 15 residues. Trimming removed 4 bases from V and 9 bases from J; junction bases left unmatched: 9.

In nucleotides, the CDR3 is TGTGCCAGCAGTGCCCGGGGCCCGAATGAGCAGTTCTTC. Amino acids: CASSARGPNEQFF. The chain has TRBV12-3 or TRBV12-4 and TRBJ2-1; either TRBD1 or TRBD2 may supply D (5 bases each). The CDR3 loop spans 13 amino acids. V shed 5 bases and J shed 7 bases, with 12 bases lying between them.

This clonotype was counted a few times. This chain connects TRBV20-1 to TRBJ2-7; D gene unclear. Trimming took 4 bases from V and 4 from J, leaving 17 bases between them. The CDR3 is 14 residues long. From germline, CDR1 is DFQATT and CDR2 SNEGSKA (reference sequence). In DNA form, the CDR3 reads TGCAGTGCTACAGACGCACAGACGGCATACGAGCAGTACTTC. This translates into CSATDAQTAYEQYF.

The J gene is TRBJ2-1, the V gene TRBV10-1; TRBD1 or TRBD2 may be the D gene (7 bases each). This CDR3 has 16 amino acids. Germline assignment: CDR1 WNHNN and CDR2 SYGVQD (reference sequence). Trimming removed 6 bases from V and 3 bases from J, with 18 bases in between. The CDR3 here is CASSKGGGGLYNEQFF. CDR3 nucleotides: TGCGCCAGCAGCAAGGGAGGGGGCGGCCTCTACAATGAGCAGTTCTTC.